This T cell receptor beta chain emerged from a study of shared clonotypes between healthy human individuals (dated by TCRdb to the early 2020s). Broadly, across the study: The cohort included three men and a couple of women between 18 and 49 years of age. Per donor, three plates each were used for CD4 naive and CD4 memory, two for CD8 naive, and one for CD8 memory. To estimate repertoire size and how much clonotype sharing occurs between individuals, the study deeply sequenced the blood TCR repertoires of several healthy adults. Different laboratories and diverse techniques were used to prepare libraries and sequence TCR repertoires, to increase sequencing depth and limit assay-specific biases. Per donor, leukapheresis produced somewhere between about 0.9 and 9.5 billion PBMCs.

In the germline V gene, CDR1 corresponds to MNHEY and CDR2 to SVGAGI. V gives up 6 bases and J gives up 1 base, and the segment between their germline ends measures 13 bases. The CDR3 holds 15 amino acids from the cysteine to the phenylalanine. The sequence is cut down to CDR3 DNA, 45 bases in frame from base 1. Study-wide findings and limitations: Across a handful of donors, around 5.4% of naive CD4, 3% to 4% of naive CD8, about 2% of memory CD4, and 0.4% of memory CD8 clonotypes were shared. Incomplete sequencing was indicated by rarefaction of sorted-subset datasets, despite the large sequencing depth. Sampling was limited to blood, and TCR repertoires in tissue likely differ from TCR repertoires in blood. Because the study included only a small number of donors, the genetic and exposure-history diversity represented was limited. Clonotypes shared by all four sorted-subset donors showed higher generation probabilities than non-shared clonotypes. Based on pairwise subsampling, the degree of clonotype sharing among donors was expected to be affected by sequencing depth. Naive subsets generally had larger estimated clonotype richness than memory subsets.

Donors were healthy HIV-negative adults with no recently reported acute infections or vaccinations. Only Caucasian adults living in Nashville, Tennessee, USA were represented among the donors. Magnetic negative selection was used to enrich CD4+ T cells, after which naive cells were positively selected on CD45RA and the negative fraction became the memory subset. Blood was collected by leukapheresis, and PBMCs were isolated by Ficoll-Histopaque density gradient centrifugation and then cryopreserved in liquid nitrogen vapor phase. Purity and quantity of every magnetically sorted T cell population were checked by analytical flow cytometry. Genomic DNA was isolated from each sorted fraction and quantified by UV absorbance on a Nanodrop 2000c. A remark on this clone: Its target antigen remains unknown. Base qualities were left out, and no much larger clone turns up one base away. Other DNA variants within this sample encode the same CDR3.

Using the deep immunoSEQ assay, multiplex PCR amplified TCR CDR3 regions from genomic DNA. Extracted genomic DNA from each cell subset was distributed evenly across all wells of several immunoSEQ 96-well plates, and each plate was treated as a replicate. For sorted subsets, approximately 190 ng of genomic DNA, equivalent to roughly 33,000 T cell genomes, went into each replicate PCR. Purified libraries were quantified with a Qubit 3.0 fluorometer, sized on a Bioanalyzer 2100, and re-quantified with the KAPA Library Quantification kit. A separate single-read 150-cycle Illumina NextSeq 550 flow cell was used to sequence each immunoSEQ 96-well plate. The study's processing was this. The immunoSEQ output contained only junctional sequences without quality scores, so filtering could not match that applied to full-length reads. Sequences were annotated with PyIR, a Python wrapper for IgBLAST v1.9, and V/J genes and CDR3 were assigned using IMGT germline references. Reads were removed for weak V/J assignments (E-value above 1e-6), missing CDR3, stop codons, out-of-frame junctions, or ambiguous translated residues. V3J clonotypes were defined as sequences sharing an identical inferred V gene, J gene, and CDR3 amino acid sequence. The percentage overlap between two repertoires was calculated by dividing the number of shared unique clonotypes by the size of the smaller repertoire. Repertoire richness was assessed with RTK rarefaction, the Chao1 estimator, and Recon v2.1 estimates of unobserved clonotypes. Generation probabilities for all TCRbeta clonotypes obtained by the gDNA method from several donors were computed using OLGA. Sourced from immuneACCESS, this table was stored by TCRdb with only in-frame sequences that have V and J called. A share of the clones is absent; for the studies checked, an unresolved V gene accounts for under half, and the remainder has no known explanation. The DNA was the basis for D and trimming; V, J and clone size are from that table. The table for this sample lists about 2.4 million clones; 90% to 95% of them were counted only once. The ten top clones hold around 0.15% of the sample.

The clonotype originates from a man between 18 and 35 years old in good health. Source material: naive CD4+ T cells sorted from blood. According to the study, the label for this sample's cell subset or site signals: CD45RA+ positively selected. The chain is made from TRBV6-5 and TRBJ1-5, with a weak D call of TRBD1 (6 bases match). CDR3 region: CASSPDRYSNQPQHF. The nucleotide sequence reads TGTGCCAGCAGCCCAGACAGGTACAGCAATCAGCCCCAGCATTTT.